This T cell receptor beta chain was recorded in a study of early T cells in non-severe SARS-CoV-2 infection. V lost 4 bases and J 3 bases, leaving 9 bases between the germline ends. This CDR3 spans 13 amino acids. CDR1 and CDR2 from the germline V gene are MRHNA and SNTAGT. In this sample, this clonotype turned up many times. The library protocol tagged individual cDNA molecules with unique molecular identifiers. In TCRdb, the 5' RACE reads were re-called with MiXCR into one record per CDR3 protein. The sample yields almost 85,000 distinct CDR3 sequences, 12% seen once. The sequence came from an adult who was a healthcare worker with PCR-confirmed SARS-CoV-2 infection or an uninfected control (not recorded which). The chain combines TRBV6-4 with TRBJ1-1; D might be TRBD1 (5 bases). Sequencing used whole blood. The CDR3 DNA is TGTGCCAGCAGTGCCGGGACCCACACTGAAGCTTTCTTT. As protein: CASSAGTHTEAFF.